This entry lists 25 T cell receptor beta chains sequenced from one sample in a study of T cell responses to AZD1222 COVID-19 vaccine. TCRdb keeps only in-frame clones here, not all; method: immunoSEQ multiplex PCR. The sample contains fewer than 250,000 clones, approximately 92% of which appear only once. Material: peripheral blood, obtained on day 0 of AZD1222 vaccination. The receptors come from an adult in good health.

The chain uses TRBV15 and TRBJ1-3, with 8 nucleotides matching TRBD1. This CDR3 spans 16 amino acids. Germline V lookup: CDR1 LNHNV, CDR2 YYDKDF (reference sequence). The trim removed 0 bases at V and 0 bases at J, leaving 1 base unmatched. CDR3 nucleotides: TGTGCCACCAGCAGAGAAGGGACAGGCTCTGGAAACACCATATATTTT. As protein: CATSREGTGSGNTIYF.

The CDR3 spells CASSPPPSGGAEYTQYF. In nucleotides, the CDR3 is TGCGCCAGCAGTCCCCCGCCTAGCGGGGGGGCGGAGTATACGCAGTATTTT. The rearrangement uses TRBV4-1 and TRBJ2-3; 12 bases are a match to TRBD2. CDR1 is MGHRA and CDR2 is YSYEKL in the germline V gene. J gave up 7 bases and V 6 bases, and 14 bases lay outside the gene matches. The CDR3 consists of 17 residues.

The V call is TRBV7-2, the J call TRBJ1-3; D is unclear. Germline values: CDR1 SGHTA, CDR2 FQGNSA. The CDR3 totals 12 residues. V lost 2 bases and J 1 base, leaving 0 bases between the germline ends. CDR3 DNA: TGTGCCAGCAGCTTATCTGGAAACACCATATATTTT. Its translation: CASSLSGNTIYF.

This sequence joins TRBV11-2 and TRBJ2-1; unclear D gene. V was pared by 10 bases and J by 3 bases, with 13 bases between. Germline V gene sequence: CDR1 SGHAT, CDR2 FQNNGV. The CDR3 totals 13 residues. The CDR3 DNA reads TGTGCCACCACGTCACTGATCTACAATGAGCAGTTCTTC. Translated: CATTSLIYNEQFF.

V and J are TRBV2 and TRBJ1-1; 7 nucleotides line up with TRBD1. CDR1 is SNHLY and CDR2 is FYNNEI in the germline V gene. This CDR3 has 13 residues. With V trimmed by 8 bases and J by 1 base, 4 bases remained unmatched. CDR3 loop: CASQGVPNTEAFF. DNA for the CDR3: TGTGCCAGCCAGGGGGTACCGAACACTGAAGCTTTCTTT.

The chain employs TRBV30 and TRBJ1-5; no definite D call. Germline V gene lookup returns CDR1 GTSNPN and CDR2 SVGIG (reference sequence). V was cut by 3 bases and J by 6 bases, with 9 bases left in between. This CDR3 has 12 residues. The chain's CDR3 is CAWSAGGQPQHF. CDR3 nucleotides: TGTGCCTGGAGCGCGGGTGGTCAGCCCCAGCATTTT.

This chain links TRBV5-1 with TRBJ2-2; unclear D gene. Germline assignment: CDR1 SGHRS and CDR2 YFSETQ. This CDR3 region has 16 residues. Trimming shortened V by 2 bases and J by 5 bases, and 16 bases separated the two germline ends. The CDR3 bases are TGCGCCAGCAGCTTCTCTAGATCCGGTGGGACCGGGGAGCTGTTTTTT. It yields the protein CASSFSRSGGTGELFF.

The genes are TRBV7-6 and TRBJ2-7, with TRBD1 as a possible D gene (6 bases). V shed 5 bases and J shed 0 bases, with 14 bases lying between them. The CDR3 runs 15 residues. Germline values: CDR1 SGHVS, CDR2 FNYEAQ. CDR3 nucleotides: TGTGCCAGCAGCATAATACAGGGTAGCTCCTACGAGCAGTACTTC. It specifies CASSIIQGSSYEQYF.

The gene calls are TRBV7-9 and TRBJ2-3, with a possible D match to TRBD2 (5 bases). The CDR3 has 14 residues. CDR1 and CDR2 from the germline V gene are SEHNR and FQNEAQ (reference sequence). V dropped 5 bases and J dropped 8 bases, with 17 bases sitting between them. CDR3 coding DNA: TGTGCCAGCAGCCGGACTGATAGACCAGGTACGCAGTATTTT. Translating gives CASSRTDRPGTQYF. Looking up the rest from reference TRBV7-9 and TRBJ2-3 gives the full variable domain: DTGVSQNPRHKITKRGQNVTFRCDPISEHNRLYWYRQTLGQGPEFLTYFQNEAQLEKSRLLSDRFSAERPKGSFSTLEIQRTEQGDSAMYLCASSRTDRPGTQYFGPGTRLTVL.

This clone was observed a single time. Other DNA sequences from this sample encode an identical CDR3 as well. This chain links TRBV5-1 with TRBJ1-3, with D unclear. The CDR3 length is 16 residues. V shed 0 bases and J shed 3 bases, with 13 bases lying between them. Germline V gene lookup returns CDR1 SGHRS and CDR2 YFSETQ. In DNA, the CDR3 is TGCGCCAGCAGCTTGGCAGCCGCCTCAATTGGAAACACCATATATTTT. Translating it yields CASSLAAASIGNTIYF. Based on the CDR3 plus reference TRBV5-1 and TRBJ1-3, the full variable domain is KAGVTQTPRYLIKTRGQQVTLSCSPISGHRSVSWYQQTPGQGLQFLFEYFSETQRNKGNFPGRFSGRQFSNSRSEMNVSTLELGDSALYLCASSLAAASIGNTIYFGEGSWLTVV.

This chain uses TRBV5-1 with TRBJ2-7; possibly TRBD2 for D (6 bases). The CDR3 has 13 amino acids. Looked up from germline, CDR1 is SGHRS and CDR2 is YFSETQ. Between the trimmed V and J ends, which lost 2 bases and 4 bases, there was a span of 10 bases. CDR3 region: CASSLEGRYEQYF. The DNA for the CDR3 is TGCGCCAGCAGCTTAGAGGGGAGGTACGAGCAGTACTTC.

This clone was recorded once. V is TRBV27 and J is TRBJ1-2; D not resolved. CDR1 and CDR2 from the germline V gene are MNHEY and SMNVEV (reference sequence). V lost 6 bases and J 4 bases, leaving 9 bases between the germline ends. The length of the CDR3 is 12 residues. DNA of the CDR3: TGTGCCAGCAGGTCCCAGGCCTATGGCTACACCTTC. It translates to CASRSQAYGYTF.

The chain couples TRBV10-3 to TRBJ2-2; D is unclear. Deletions cut 10 bases from V and 12 bases from J, with 15 bases between. Germline assignment: CDR1 ENHRY and CDR2 SYGVKD. This CDR3 region has 11 residues. This chain's CDR3 is CATIGERKLFF. The CDR3 bases are TGTGCCACAATTGGGGAACGGAAGCTGTTTTTT.

J is TRBJ2-2 and V is TRBV6-1; 9 nucleotides align to TRBD2. This CDR3 contains 17 residues. V lost 2 bases and J lost 3; bases outside the gene matches: 7. Germline loops: CDR1 MNHNS, CDR2 SASEGT. For the CDR3, the DNA is TGTGCCAGCAGTGAACGGAGCGGGGGGCCGTACACCGGGGAGCTGTTTTTT. Protein product: CASSERSGGPYTGELFF.

V usage is TRBV5-4 and J usage is TRBJ1-1; D call uncertain. This CDR3 is built from 12 residues. Trimming cost V 4 bases and J 5 bases, with 9 bases left between them. Germline-derived CDR1 and CDR2 are SGHNT and YYREEE (reference sequence). In nucleotides, the CDR3 is TGTGCCAGCAGCCTGGATCCGACTGAAGCTTTCTTT. Encoded protein: CASSLDPTEAFF.

The chain joins TRBV28 to TRBJ1-2; perhaps TRBD1 as D (5 bases). Trimming stripped 3 bases from V and 4 bases from J, with 15 bases between. CDR3 size: 15 residues. CDR1 MDHEN and CDR2 SYDVKM come from the germline V gene. This chain's CDR3 is CASSFSTGLAYGYTF. CDR3 coding DNA: TGTGCCAGCAGTTTTTCAACGGGGCTCGCCTATGGCTACACCTTC.

The rearrangement joins TRBV11-2 to TRBJ2-1; tentative D call: TRBD2 (7 bases). Per germline, CDR1 SGHAT and CDR2 FQNNGV. V shed 4 bases and J shed 7 bases, with 20 bases lying between them. CDR3 length: 16 amino acids. The CDR3 DNA follows: TGTGCCAGCAGCTGGCTCCGGGGGGCGACGAGGAATGAGCAGTTCTTC. Translated: CASSWLRGATRNEQFF.

On this clone itself: Distinct nucleotide sequences in the sample also encode this CDR3. The CDR3 bases are TGTGCCAGCAGTTATGGAGTCAGCAATCAGCCCCAGCATTTT. It specifies CASSYGVSNQPQHF. The genes are TRBV6-2 or TRBV6-3 and TRBJ1-5, with unresolved D. Germline assignment: CDR1 MNHEY and CDR2 SVGEGT. This CDR3 is built from 14 residues. The V end lost 3 bases, the J end lost 1 base, and 7 bases lay between the germline ends.

This sequence joins TRBV28 and TRBJ1-1, with no clear D. Trimming took off 7 bases at V and 4 bases at J, with 10 bases between the two ends. The CDR3 is 12 amino acids. Germline lookup yields CDR1 MDHEN and CDR2 SYDVKM. CDR3: CASIALSTEAFF. The CDR3, as DNA: TGTGCCAGCATAGCGTTAAGCACTGAAGCTTTCTTT.

This rearrangement joins TRBV6-5 to TRBJ2-7; TRBD1 aligns across 9 bases. The junction had 6 bases not matched to a gene; V was cut back by 5 bases and J by 1 base. The CDR3 totals 15 residues. CDR1 and CDR2 (germline): MNHEY, SVGAGI. The CDR3 sequence is CASSPGTGLSYEQYF. The CDR3, as DNA: TGTGCCAGCAGTCCCGGGACAGGGCTTTCCTACGAGCAGTACTTC.

V is TRBV19 and J is TRBJ2-5; TRBD2 matches at 9 bases. The CDR3 is 14 residues long. Unmatched junction bases numbered 6, after V lost 5 bases and J lost 5 bases. Germline V lookup: CDR1 LNHDA, CDR2 SQIVND (reference sequence). The CDR3 spells CASSPGLAWETQYF. The CDR3 DNA sequence: TGTGCCAGTAGTCCGGGACTAGCATGGGAGACCCAGTACTTC.

The gene calls are TRBV28 and TRBJ2-1, with D perhaps assigned TRBD1 or TRBD2 (7 bases each). There are 16 residues in the CDR3. V was cut by 11 bases and J by 0 bases, with 20 bases left in between. The V gene's germline CDR1 is MDHEN and CDR2 SYDVKM. This CDR3 is CACQGGDYSSYNEQFF. The CDR3 DNA sequence: TGTGCCTGCCAGGGGGGGGACTATAGCTCCTACAATGAGCAGTTCTTC.

In nucleotides, the CDR3 is TGTGCCAGCAGCTACCCGGGAGCCGGGGGACTCGGAAACACCATATATTTT. This gives the protein CASSYPGAGGLGNTIYF. The chain couples TRBV7-9 to TRBJ1-3; possibly TRBD1 for D (5 bases). The CDR3 consists of 17 residues. V gave up 4 bases and J gave up 4 bases, with 20 bases separating them. Germline V gives CDR1 SEHNR, CDR2 FQNEAQ (reference sequence).

This chain joins TRBV7-9 and TRBJ2-3; D gene uncertain. The germline gives CDR1 SEHNR, CDR2 FQNEAQ (reference sequence). Trimming took 2 bases from V and 2 from J, leaving 11 bases between them. The CDR3 runs to 15 residues. The DNA for the CDR3 is TGTGCCAGCAGCTTACAGCAAAGGGTCACAGATACGCAGTATTTT. Amino acid sequence: CASSLQQRVTDTQYF.

CDR3 amino acids: CASSLLGSEKLFF. CDR3 bases: TGTGCCAGCAGCTTACTAGGGAGTGAAAAACTGTTTTTT. The V call is TRBV7-2, the J call TRBJ1-4; unclear D gene. V was cut by 2 bases and J by 7 bases, with 8 bases left in between. CDR1 SGHTA and CDR2 FQGNSA come from the germline V gene. CDR3 length: 13 amino acids. Full variable domain (rest looked up from reference TRBV7-2 and TRBJ1-4): GAGVSQSPSNKVTEKGKDVELRCDPISGHTALYWYRQSLGQGLEFLIYFQGNSAPDKSGLPSDRFSAERTGGSVSTLTIQRTQQEDSAVYLCASSLLGSEKLFFGSGTQLSVL.